This T cell receptor (beta chain) emerged from a study of blood T cell repertoires in COVID-19. Study context: COVID-19 samples, acute and convalescent, were from the United States, Italy and Spain. PBMCs, B-cell-depleted T cells, or T cells were the source of the cDNA or gDNA that made up the material.

Per the study methods: Nucleated cell number was recorded as an estimate derived from reference gene primer amplification. Clones were read by immunoSEQ multiplex PCR, and TCRdb kept only the in-frame ones, dropping some. The D gene and trimming were derived from the DNA, and the V and J assignments and clone size from that table. This sample has under 150,000 clones, with 88% found just once. The CDR3 totals 14 residues. Germline CDR1 MRHNA, CDR2 SNTAGT. The ends were cut back, 3 bases at V and 7 bases at J, with 10 bases in the middle. The receptor was isolated from a human donor in a cohort sampled during active COVID-19. The gene calls are TRBV6-4 and TRBJ1-6; D perhaps matches TRBD1 (6 bases). Sequencing was carried out using peripheral blood. DNA for the CDR3: TGTGCCAGCAGTGAACAGGGAAACAATTCACCCCTCCACTTT. This encodes CASSEQGNNSPLHF.